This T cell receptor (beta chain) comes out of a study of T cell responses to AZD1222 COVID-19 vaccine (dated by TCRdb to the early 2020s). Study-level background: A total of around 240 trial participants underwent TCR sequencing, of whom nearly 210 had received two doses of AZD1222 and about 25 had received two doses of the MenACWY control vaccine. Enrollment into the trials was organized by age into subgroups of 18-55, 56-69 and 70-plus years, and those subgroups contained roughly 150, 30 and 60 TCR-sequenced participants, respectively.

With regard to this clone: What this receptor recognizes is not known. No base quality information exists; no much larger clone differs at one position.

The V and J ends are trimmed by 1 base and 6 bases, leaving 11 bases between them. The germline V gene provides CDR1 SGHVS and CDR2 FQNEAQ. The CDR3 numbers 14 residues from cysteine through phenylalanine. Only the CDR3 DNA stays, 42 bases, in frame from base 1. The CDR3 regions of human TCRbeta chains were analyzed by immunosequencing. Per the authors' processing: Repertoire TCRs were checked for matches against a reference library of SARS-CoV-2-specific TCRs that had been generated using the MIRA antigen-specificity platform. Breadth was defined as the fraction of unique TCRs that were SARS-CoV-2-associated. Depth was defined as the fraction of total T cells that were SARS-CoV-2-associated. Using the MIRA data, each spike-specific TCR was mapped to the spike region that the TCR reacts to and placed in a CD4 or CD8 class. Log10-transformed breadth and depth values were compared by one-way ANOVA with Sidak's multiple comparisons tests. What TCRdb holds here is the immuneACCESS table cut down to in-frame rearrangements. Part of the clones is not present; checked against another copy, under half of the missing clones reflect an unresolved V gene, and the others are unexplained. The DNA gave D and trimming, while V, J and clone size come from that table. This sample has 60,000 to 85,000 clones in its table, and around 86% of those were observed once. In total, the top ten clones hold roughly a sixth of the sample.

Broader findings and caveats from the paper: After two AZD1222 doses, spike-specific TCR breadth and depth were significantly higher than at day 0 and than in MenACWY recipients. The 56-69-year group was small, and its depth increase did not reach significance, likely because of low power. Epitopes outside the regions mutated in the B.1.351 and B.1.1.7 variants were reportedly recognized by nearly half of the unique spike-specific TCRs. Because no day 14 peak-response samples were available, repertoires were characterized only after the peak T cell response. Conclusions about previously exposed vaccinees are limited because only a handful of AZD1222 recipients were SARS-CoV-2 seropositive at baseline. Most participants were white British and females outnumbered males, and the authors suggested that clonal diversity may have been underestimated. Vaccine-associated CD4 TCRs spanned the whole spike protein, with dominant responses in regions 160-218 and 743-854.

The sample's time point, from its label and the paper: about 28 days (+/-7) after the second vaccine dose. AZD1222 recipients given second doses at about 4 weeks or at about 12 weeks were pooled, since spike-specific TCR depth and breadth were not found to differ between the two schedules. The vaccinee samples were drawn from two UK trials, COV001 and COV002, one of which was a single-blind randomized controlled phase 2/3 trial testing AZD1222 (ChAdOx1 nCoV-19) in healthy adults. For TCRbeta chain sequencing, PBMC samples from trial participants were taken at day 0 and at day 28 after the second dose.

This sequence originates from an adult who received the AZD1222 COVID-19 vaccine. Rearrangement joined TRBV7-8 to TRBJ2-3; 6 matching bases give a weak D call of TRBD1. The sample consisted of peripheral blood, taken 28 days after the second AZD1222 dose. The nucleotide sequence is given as TGTGCCAGCAGCTTAGGGCAGGGGCGGGATACGCAGTATTTT. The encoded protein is CASSLGQGRDTQYF.